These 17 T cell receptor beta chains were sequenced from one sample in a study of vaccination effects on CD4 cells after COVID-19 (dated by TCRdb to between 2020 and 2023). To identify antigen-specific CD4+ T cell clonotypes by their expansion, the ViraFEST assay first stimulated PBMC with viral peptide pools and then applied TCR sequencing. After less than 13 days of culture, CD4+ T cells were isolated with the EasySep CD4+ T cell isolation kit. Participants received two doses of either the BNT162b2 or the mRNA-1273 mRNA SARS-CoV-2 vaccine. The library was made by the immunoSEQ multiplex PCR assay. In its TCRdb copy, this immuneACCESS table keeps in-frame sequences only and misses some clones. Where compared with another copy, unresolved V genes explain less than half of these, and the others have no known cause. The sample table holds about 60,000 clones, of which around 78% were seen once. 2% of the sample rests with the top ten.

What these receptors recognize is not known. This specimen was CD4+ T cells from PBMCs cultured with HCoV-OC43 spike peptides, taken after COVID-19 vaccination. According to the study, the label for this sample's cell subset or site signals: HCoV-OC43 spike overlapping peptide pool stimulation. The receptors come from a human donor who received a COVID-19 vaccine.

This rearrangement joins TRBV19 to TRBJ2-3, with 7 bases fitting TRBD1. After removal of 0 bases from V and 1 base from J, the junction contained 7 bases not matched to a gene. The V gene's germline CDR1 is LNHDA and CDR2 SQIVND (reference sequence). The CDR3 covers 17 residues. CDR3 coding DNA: TGTGCCAGTAGTATAGAAAACAGGGGAAGGGGCACAGATACGCAGTATTTT. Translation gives CASSIENRGRGTDTQYF.

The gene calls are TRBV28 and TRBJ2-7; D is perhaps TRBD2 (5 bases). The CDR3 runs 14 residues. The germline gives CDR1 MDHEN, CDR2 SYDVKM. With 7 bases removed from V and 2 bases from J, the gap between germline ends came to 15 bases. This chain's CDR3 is CASMSRGPTYEQYV. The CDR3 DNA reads TGTGCCAGCATGTCTCGGGGTCCTACCTACGAGCAGTACGTC.

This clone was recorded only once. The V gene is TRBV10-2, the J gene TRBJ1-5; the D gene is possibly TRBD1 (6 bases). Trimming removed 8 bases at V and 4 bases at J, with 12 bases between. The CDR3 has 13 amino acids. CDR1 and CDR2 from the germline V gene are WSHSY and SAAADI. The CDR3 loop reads CASRGQGNQPQHF. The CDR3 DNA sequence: TGCGCCAGCCGAGGGCAGGGGAATCAGCCCCAGCATTTT.

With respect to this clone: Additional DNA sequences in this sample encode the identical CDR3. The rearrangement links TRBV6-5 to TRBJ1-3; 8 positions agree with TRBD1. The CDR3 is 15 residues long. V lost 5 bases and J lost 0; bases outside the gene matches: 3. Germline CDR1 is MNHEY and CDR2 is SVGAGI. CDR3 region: CASSLDRGSGNTIYF. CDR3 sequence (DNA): TGTGCCAGCAGTCTCGACAGGGGCTCTGGAAACACCATATATTTT.

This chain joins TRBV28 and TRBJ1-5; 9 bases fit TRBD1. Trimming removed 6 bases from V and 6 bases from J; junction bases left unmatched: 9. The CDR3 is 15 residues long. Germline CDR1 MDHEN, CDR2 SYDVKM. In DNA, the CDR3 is TGTGCCAGCAGCGATCCGGGACAGGGTGTTCAGCCCCAGCATTTT. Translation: CASSDPGQGVQPQHF.

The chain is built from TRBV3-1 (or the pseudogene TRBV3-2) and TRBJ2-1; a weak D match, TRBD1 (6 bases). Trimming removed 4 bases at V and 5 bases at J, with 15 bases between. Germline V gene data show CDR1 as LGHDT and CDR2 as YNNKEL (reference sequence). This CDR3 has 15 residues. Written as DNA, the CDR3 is TGTGCCAGCAGCCCGCGTGGGGGCGAGAACAATGAGCAGTTCTTC. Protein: CASSPRGGENNEQFF.

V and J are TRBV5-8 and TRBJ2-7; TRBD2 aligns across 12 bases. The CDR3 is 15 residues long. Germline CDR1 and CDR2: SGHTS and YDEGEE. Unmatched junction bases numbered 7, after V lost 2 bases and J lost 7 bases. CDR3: CASSFPLAGGPEQYV. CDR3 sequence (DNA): TGTGCCAGCAGCTTCCCACTAGCGGGGGGACCAGAGCAGTACGTC.

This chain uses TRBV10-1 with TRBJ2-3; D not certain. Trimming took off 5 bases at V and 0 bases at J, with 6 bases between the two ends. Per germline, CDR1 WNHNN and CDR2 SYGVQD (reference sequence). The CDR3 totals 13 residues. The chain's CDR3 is CASSPMSTDTQYF. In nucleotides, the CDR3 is TGCGCCAGCAGTCCGATGAGCACAGATACGCAGTATTTT.

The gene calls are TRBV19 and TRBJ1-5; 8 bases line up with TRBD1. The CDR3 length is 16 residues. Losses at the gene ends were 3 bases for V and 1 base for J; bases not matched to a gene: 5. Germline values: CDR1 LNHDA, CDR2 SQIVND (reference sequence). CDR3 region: CASSMTGVGSNQPQHF. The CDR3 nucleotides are TGTGCCAGTAGTATGACAGGGGTCGGAAGCAATCAGCCCCAGCATTTT.

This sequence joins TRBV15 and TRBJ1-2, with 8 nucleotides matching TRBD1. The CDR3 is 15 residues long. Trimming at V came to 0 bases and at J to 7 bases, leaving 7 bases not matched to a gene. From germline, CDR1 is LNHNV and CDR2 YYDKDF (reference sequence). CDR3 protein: CATSRDGQGASGYTF. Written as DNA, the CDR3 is TGTGCCACCAGCAGAGATGGGCAGGGGGCAAGTGGCTACACCTTC.

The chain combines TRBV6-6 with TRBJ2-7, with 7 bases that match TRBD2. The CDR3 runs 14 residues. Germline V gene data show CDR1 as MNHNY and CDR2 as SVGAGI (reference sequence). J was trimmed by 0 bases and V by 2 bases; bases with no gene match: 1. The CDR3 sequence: CASSYGTTSYEQYV. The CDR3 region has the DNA TGTGCCAGCAGTTACGGGACTACCTCCTACGAGCAGTACGTC.

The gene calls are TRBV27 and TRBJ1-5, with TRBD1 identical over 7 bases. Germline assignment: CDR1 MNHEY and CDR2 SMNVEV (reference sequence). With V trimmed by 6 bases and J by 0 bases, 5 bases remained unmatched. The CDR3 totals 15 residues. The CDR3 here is CASRAGGNSNQPQHF. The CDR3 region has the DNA TGTGCCAGCAGGGCAGGGGGTAATAGCAATCAGCCCCAGCATTTT.

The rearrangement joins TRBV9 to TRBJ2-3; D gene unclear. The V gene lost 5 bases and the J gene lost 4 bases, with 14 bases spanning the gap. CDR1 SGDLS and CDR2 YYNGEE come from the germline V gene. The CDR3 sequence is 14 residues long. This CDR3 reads CASSFRVGADTQYF. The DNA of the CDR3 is TGTGCCAGCAGTTTCCGGGTGGGCGCAGATACGCAGTATTTT. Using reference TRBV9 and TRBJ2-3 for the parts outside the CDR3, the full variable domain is DSGVTQTPKHLITATGQRVTLRCSPRSGDLSVYWYQQSLDQGLQFLIQYYNGEERAKGNILERFSAQQFPDLHSELNLSSLELGDSALYFCASSFRVGADTQYFGPGTRLTVL.

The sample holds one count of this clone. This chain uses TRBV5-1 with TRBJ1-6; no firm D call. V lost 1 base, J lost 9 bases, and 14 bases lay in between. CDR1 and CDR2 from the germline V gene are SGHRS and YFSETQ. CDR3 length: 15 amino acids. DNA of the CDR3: TGCGCCAGCAGCTTGAAACCGGGATCTGTTTCACCCCTCCACTTT. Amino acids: CASSLKPGSVSPLHF.

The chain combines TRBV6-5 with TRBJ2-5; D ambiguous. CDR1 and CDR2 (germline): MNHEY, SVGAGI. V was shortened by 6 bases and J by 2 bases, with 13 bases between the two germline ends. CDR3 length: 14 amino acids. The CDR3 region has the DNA TGTGCCAGCAGCCTGTACCAAACGCAAGAGACCCAGTACTTC. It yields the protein CASSLYQTQETQYF.

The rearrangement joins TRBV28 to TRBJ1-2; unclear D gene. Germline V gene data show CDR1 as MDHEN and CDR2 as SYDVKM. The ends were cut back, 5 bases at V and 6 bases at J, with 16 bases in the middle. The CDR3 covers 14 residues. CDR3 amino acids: CASSRSGKRNGYTF. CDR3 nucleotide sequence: TGTGCCAGCAGTAGGTCCGGGAAAAGAAATGGCTACACCTTC.

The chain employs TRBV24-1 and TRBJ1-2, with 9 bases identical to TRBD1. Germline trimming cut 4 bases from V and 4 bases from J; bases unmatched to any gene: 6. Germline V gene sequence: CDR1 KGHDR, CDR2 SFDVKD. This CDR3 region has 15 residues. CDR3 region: CATSEVGTGIYGYTF. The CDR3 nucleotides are TGTGCCACCAGTGAGGTCGGGACAGGGATCTATGGCTACACCTTC.